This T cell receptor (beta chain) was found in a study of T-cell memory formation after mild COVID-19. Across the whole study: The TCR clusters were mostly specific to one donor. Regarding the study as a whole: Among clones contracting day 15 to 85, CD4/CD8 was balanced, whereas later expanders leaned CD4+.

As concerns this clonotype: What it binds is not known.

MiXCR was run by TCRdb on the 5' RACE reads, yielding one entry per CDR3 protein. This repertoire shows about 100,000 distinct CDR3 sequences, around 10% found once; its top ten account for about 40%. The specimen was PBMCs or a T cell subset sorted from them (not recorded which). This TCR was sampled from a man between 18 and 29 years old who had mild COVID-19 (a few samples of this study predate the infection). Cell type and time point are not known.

The CDR3 DNA follows: TGTGCCACCAGCAGAGATCGATTAGGCGGGGCCGCATTTGATACGCAGTATTTT. Amino acid sequence: CATSRDRLGGAAFDTQYF. This sequence joins TRBV15 and TRBJ2-3, with D possibly being TRBD2 (6 bases). In germline, CDR1 is LNHNV, CDR2 YYDKDF (reference sequence). The CDR3 is 18 amino acids. The ends were cut back, 0 bases at V and 6 bases at J, with 22 bases in the middle.